Included here is one TCR beta chain sequence, with context. Living in 24 US areas, the participants were between roughly 18 and 95 years of age. Trimming shortened V by 7 bases and J by 9 bases, and 19 bases separated the two germline ends. In germline, CDR1 is LNHDA, CDR2 SQIVND (reference sequence). The CDR3 is made up of 15 amino acids. This record belongs to a study of blood T cell repertoires in COVID-19. Background on the study: T cells, B-cell-depleted T cells, or PBMCs provided the cDNA or gDNA that served as material.

The data were produced by immunoSEQ multiplex PCR, yet TCRdb's version contains in-frame clones alone and is incomplete. The sample has a few hundred thousand clones; 90% are singletons. This TCR derives from a man younger than 40 who had been exposed to COVID-19. This chain joins TRBV19 and TRBJ1-6; D might be TRBD1 (5 bases). Material: PBMCs or T cells enriched from blood (not recorded which). This chain's CDR3 is CASTVQGNYGSPLHF. The CDR3 nucleotides are TGTGCCAGTACAGTTCAGGGAAATTATGGTTCACCCCTCCACTTT.